The rows below give T cell receptor beta chains drawn from one sample of a study of cytomegalovirus exposure and HLA in healthy donors. This table comes from immunoSEQ multiplex PCR, and its TCRdb copy is limited to in-frame clones, with some not included. The table has roughly 330,000 clones, around 90% seen once. The sequenced material came from PBMCs. These receptors were taken from a woman between 25 and 40 years old in good health and CMV-seropositive. Each CDR3 is given with its conserved first and last residue. The order of the fields is D gene, V gene, J gene, clone size, CDR3 protein, CDR3 DNA. A D gene is named only where the DNA matches it firmly. Not all rows give a size; the values are once, few, many and, for expanded clones, a class.

d_call: -; v_call: TRBV7-2; j_call: TRBJ2-5; clone_size: -; cdr3_aa: CASSSSSETQYF; cdr3_nt: TGTGCCAGCAGCTCCAGCTCGGAGACCCAGTACTTC
d_call: -; v_call: TRBV28; j_call: TRBJ2-7; clone_size: -; cdr3_aa: CASSLSINYEQYF; cdr3_nt: TGTGCCAGCAGTTTATCGATCAACTACGAGCAGTACTTC
d_call: TRBD2; v_call: TRBV4-2; j_call: TRBJ2-3; clone_size: -; cdr3_aa: CASSQVSGSRTDTQYF; cdr3_nt: TGTGCCAGCAGCCAAGTGAGCGGGAGTCGTACAGATACGCAGTATTTT
d_call: TRBD1; v_call: TRBV5-1; j_call: TRBJ1-2; clone_size: -; cdr3_aa: CASSLWGQGPTVANYGYTF; cdr3_nt: TGCGCCAGCAGCTTGTGGGGACAGGGGCCCACTGTCGCTAACTATGGCTACACCTTC
d_call: -; v_call: TRBV9; j_call: TRBJ2-1; clone_size: -; cdr3_aa: CASSVAGAIGNEQFF; cdr3_nt: TGTGCCAGCAGCGTAGCAGGGGCAATAGGGAATGAGCAGTTCTTC
d_call: -; v_call: TRBV5-1; j_call: TRBJ1-6; clone_size: -; cdr3_aa: CASSLPTVIYNSPLHF; cdr3_nt: TGCGCCAGCAGCTTGCCGACGGTGATTTATAATTCACCCCTCCACTTT
d_call: -; v_call: TRBV27; j_call: TRBJ2-7; clone_size: -; cdr3_aa: CASSLAGTYEQYF; cdr3_nt: TGTGCCAGCAGTTTGGCCGGAACCTACGAGCAGTACTTC
d_call: TRBD1; v_call: TRBV9; j_call: TRBJ2-3; clone_size: -; cdr3_aa: CASDRTGVTDTQYF; cdr3_nt: TGTGCCAGCGACCGAACAGGGGTCACAGATACGCAGTATTTT
d_call: TRBD1; v_call: TRBV12-5; j_call: TRBJ1-2; clone_size: -; cdr3_aa: CASASDRGGYTF; cdr3_nt: TGTGCTAGTGCCTCCGACAGGGGTGGCTACACCTTC
d_call: TRBD1; v_call: TRBV6-6; j_call: TRBJ1-2; clone_size: -; cdr3_aa: CASRQTGGYTF; cdr3_nt: TGTGCCAGCAGACAGACAGGGGGCTACACCTTC
d_call: -; v_call: TRBV29-1; j_call: TRBJ2-7; clone_size: -; cdr3_aa: CSVIPPGSYEQYF; cdr3_nt: TGCAGCGTTATCCCCCCAGGATCCTACGAGCAGTACTTC
d_call: TRBD2; v_call: TRBV9; j_call: TRBJ2-1; clone_size: -; cdr3_aa: CASSVSGLAGGNSYNEQFF; cdr3_nt: TGTGCCAGCAGCGTATCGGGACTAGCGGGAGGAAACTCCTACAATGAGCAGTTCTTC
d_call: TRBD1; v_call: TRBV6-5; j_call: TRBJ1-2; clone_size: few; cdr3_aa: CASGESGTGGDYTF; cdr3_nt: TGTGCCAGCGGGGAATCCGGGACAGGGGGGGACTACACCTTC
d_call: TRBD2; v_call: TRBV19; j_call: TRBJ2-3; clone_size: -; cdr3_aa: CASSPTSGSTDTQYF; cdr3_nt: TGTGCCAGTAGCCCTACTAGCGGTAGCACAGATACGCAGTATTTT
d_call: -; v_call: TRBV4-2; j_call: TRBJ1-4; clone_size: -; cdr3_aa: CASSHPKELNEKLFF; cdr3_nt: TGTGCCAGCAGCCATCCCAAGGAATTAAATGAAAAACTGTTTTTT
d_call: -; v_call: TRBV7-8; j_call: TRBJ2-7; clone_size: -; cdr3_aa: CASSWTDPYEQYF; cdr3_nt: TGTGCCAGCAGCTGGACAGACCCCTACGAGCAGTACTTC
d_call: -; v_call: TRBV4-2; j_call: TRBJ1-5; clone_size: -; cdr3_aa: CASSQGGGSNQPQHF; cdr3_nt: TGTGCCAGCAGCCAAGGGGGGGGTAGCAATCAGCCCCAGCATTTT
d_call: -; v_call: TRBV11-2; j_call: TRBJ2-2; clone_size: few; cdr3_aa: CASSSWGDTGELFF; cdr3_nt: TGTGCCAGCAGCTCGTGGGGAGACACCGGGGAGCTGTTTTTT
d_call: TRBD2; v_call: TRBV9; j_call: TRBJ2-7; clone_size: -; cdr3_aa: CASSGGTIPYEQYF; cdr3_nt: TGTGCCAGCAGCGGCGGGACTATTCCCTACGAGCAGTACTTC
d_call: TRBD1; v_call: TRBV13; j_call: TRBJ2-7; clone_size: few; cdr3_aa: CASSGQGLSYEQYF; cdr3_nt: TGTGCCAGCAGCGGACAGGGTCTATCTTACGAGCAGTACTTC
d_call: -; v_call: TRBV29-1; j_call: TRBJ1-1; clone_size: -; cdr3_aa: CSVVVGMNTEAFF; cdr3_nt: TGCAGCGTTGTTGTGGGGATGAACACTGAAGCTTTCTTT
d_call: TRBD2; v_call: TRBV2; j_call: TRBJ2-3; clone_size: -; cdr3_aa: CASREREGTDTQYF; cdr3_nt: TGTGCCAGCAGGGAGCGGGAGGGGACAGATACGCAGTATTTT
d_call: -; v_call: TRBV5-6; j_call: TRBJ1-1; clone_size: -; cdr3_aa: CASSPHPNTEAFF; cdr3_nt: TGTGCCAGCAGCCCACACCCGAACACTGAAGCTTTCTTT
d_call: -; v_call: TRBV28; j_call: TRBJ2-3; clone_size: -; cdr3_aa: CASSYHGASTDTQYF; cdr3_nt: TGTGCCAGCAGTTACCACGGGGCGAGCACAGATACGCAGTATTTT
d_call: -; v_call: TRBV10-1; j_call: TRBJ1-4; clone_size: -; cdr3_aa: CASSDRVNEKLFF; cdr3_nt: TGCGCCAGCAGTGATAGGGTAAACGAAAAACTGTTTTTT
d_call: -; v_call: TRBV2; j_call: TRBJ1-2; clone_size: -; cdr3_aa: CASSEAPYGYTF; cdr3_nt: TGTGCCAGCAGTGAAGCCCCGTATGGCTACACCTTC
d_call: -; v_call: TRBV2; j_call: TRBJ2-7; clone_size: -; cdr3_aa: CASRKQGVVGEQYF; cdr3_nt: TGTGCCAGCAGGAAACAGGGAGTAGTGGGTGAGCAGTACTTC
d_call: -; v_call: TRBV18; j_call: TRBJ2-1; clone_size: -; cdr3_aa: CASSPDSSYNEQFF; cdr3_nt: TGTGCCAGCTCACCGGACAGCTCCTACAATGAGCAGTTCTTC
d_call: -; v_call: TRBV6-5; j_call: TRBJ2-2; clone_size: -; cdr3_aa: CASRDQVTGELFF; cdr3_nt: TGTGCCAGCAGGGACCAGGTCACCGGGGAGCTGTTTTTT
d_call: -; v_call: TRBV6-4; j_call: TRBJ1-1; clone_size: few; cdr3_aa: CASSPRGNTEAFF; cdr3_nt: TGTGCCAGCAGCCCTCGGGGGAACACTGAAGCTTTCTTT
d_call: TRBD2; v_call: TRBV2; j_call: TRBJ2-3; clone_size: -; cdr3_aa: CASSAGTSTDTQYF; cdr3_nt: TGTGCCAGCAGCGCCGGGACTAGCACCGATACGCAGTATTTT
d_call: TRBD2; v_call: TRBV5-1; j_call: TRBJ2-6; clone_size: -; cdr3_aa: CASSTRLAGTSGANVLTF; cdr3_nt: TGCGCCAGCAGCACCAGACTAGCGGGTACCTCTGGGGCCAACGTCCTGACTTTC
d_call: -; v_call: TRBV28; j_call: TRBJ1-5; clone_size: -; cdr3_aa: CASSTASYQPQHF; cdr3_nt: TGTGCCAGCAGTACAGCTAGCTATCAGCCCCAGCATTTT
d_call: -; v_call: TRBV28; j_call: TRBJ1-6; clone_size: -; cdr3_aa: CASTVGGGRSPLHF; cdr3_nt: TGTGCCAGCACCGTGGGGGGGGGACGGTCGCCCCTCCACTTT
d_call: -; v_call: TRBV2; j_call: TRBJ2-7; clone_size: few; cdr3_aa: CASSPGNYVEQYF; cdr3_nt: TGTGCCAGCTCCCCAGGGAACTACGTCGAGCAGTACTTC
d_call: -; v_call: TRBV27; j_call: TRBJ2-1; clone_size: once; cdr3_aa: CASSPIGTTSQFF; cdr3_nt: TGTGCCAGCAGTCCGATTGGGACAACTAGTCAGTTCTTC
d_call: TRBD2; v_call: TRBV30; j_call: TRBJ2-7; clone_size: -; cdr3_aa: CAWMGLIGTSGEQYF; cdr3_nt: TGTGCCTGGATGGGACTAATCGGGACTAGCGGCGAGCAGTACTTC
d_call: TRBD1; v_call: TRBV5-8; j_call: TRBJ2-1; clone_size: once; cdr3_aa: CASSWTGDNEQFF; cdr3_nt: TGTGCCAGCAGCTGGACAGGGGACAATGAGCAGTTCTTC
d_call: -; v_call: TRBV2; j_call: TRBJ2-4; clone_size: -; cdr3_aa: CASSGARVDIQYF; cdr3_nt: TGTGCCAGCAGTGGCGCCAGGGTAGACATTCAGTACTTC
d_call: -; v_call: TRBV5-1; j_call: TRBJ1-2; clone_size: few; cdr3_aa: CASSLDANYGYTF; cdr3_nt: TGCGCCAGCAGCTTGGACGCCAACTATGGCTACACCTTC
d_call: TRBD2; v_call: TRBV6-5; j_call: TRBJ2-1; clone_size: -; cdr3_aa: CASSYSLAENEQFF; cdr3_nt: TGTGCCAGCAGTTATAGTCTAGCGGAAAATGAGCAGTTCTTC
d_call: -; v_call: TRBV4-1; j_call: TRBJ2-7; clone_size: -; cdr3_aa: CASSQEPGYEQYF; cdr3_nt: TGCGCCAGCAGCCAAGAGCCGGGGTACGAGCAGTACTTC
d_call: TRBD1; v_call: TRBV5-1; j_call: TRBJ1-1; clone_size: -; cdr3_aa: CASSPPGGTEAFF; cdr3_nt: TGCGCCAGCAGCCCGCCAGGGGGCACTGAAGCTTTCTTT
d_call: -; v_call: TRBV5-6; j_call: TRBJ2-7; clone_size: -; cdr3_aa: CASSLGVYDYEQYF; cdr3_nt: TGTGCCAGCAGCTTGGGGGTTTACGACTACGAGCAGTACTTC
d_call: TRBD1; v_call: TRBV5-1; j_call: TRBJ2-7; clone_size: -; cdr3_aa: CASSGGQGDEQYF; cdr3_nt: TGCGCCAGCAGCGGGGGACAGGGAGACGAGCAGTACTTC
d_call: -; v_call: TRBV29-1; j_call: TRBJ2-3; clone_size: -; cdr3_aa: CSIVRGTDTQYF; cdr3_nt: TGCAGCATTGTGAGGGGCACAGATACGCAGTATTTT
d_call: TRBD1; v_call: TRBV7-3; j_call: TRBJ1-2; clone_size: -; cdr3_aa: CASSLNGGQNYGYTF; cdr3_nt: TGTGCCAGCAGCTTAAATGGGGGACAGAACTATGGCTACACCTTC
d_call: -; v_call: TRBV9; j_call: TRBJ2-7; clone_size: -; cdr3_aa: CASSVGDSDPYEQYF; cdr3_nt: TGTGCCAGCAGCGTAGGGGACTCCGATCCCTACGAGCAGTACTTC
d_call: -; v_call: TRBV7-6; j_call: TRBJ2-5; clone_size: once; cdr3_aa: CASSFARSGETQYF; cdr3_nt: TGTGCCAGCAGCTTCGCCAGGAGCGGGGAGACCCAGTACTTC
d_call: -; v_call: TRBV2; j_call: TRBJ1-1; clone_size: -; cdr3_aa: CASMGVGEAFF; cdr3_nt: TGTGCCAGCATGGGAGTCGGAGAAGCTTTCTTT
d_call: -; v_call: TRBV5-1; j_call: TRBJ2-5; clone_size: once; cdr3_aa: CASSLEGLRQETQYF; cdr3_nt: TGCGCCAGCAGCTTGGAGGGGCTCCGGCAAGAGACCCAGTACTTC